The clone carrying this T cell receptor beta chain was picked up a small number of times. Data came from immunoSEQ multiplex PCR; TCRdb stores just in-frame clones and leaves some out. The table shows about 210,000 clones, with about 83% occurring only once. The data were taken from a study of blood T cell repertoires in COVID-19. The CDR3 is made up of 15 amino acids. The germline V gene has CDR1 SGDLS and CDR2 YYNGEE. V shed 3 bases and J 3 bases; nucleotides not matched to a gene: 0. Source material: peripheral blood. The sequence was collected from a middle-aged woman with active or convalescent COVID-19. The chain carries TRBV9 and TRBJ2-1; 13 bases are a match to TRBD2. CDR3 protein: CASSGLAGGYNEQFF. In DNA, the CDR3 is TGTGCCAGCAGCGGACTAGCGGGAGGCTACAATGAGCAGTTCTTC. Variable domain in full (rest from reference TRBV9 and TRBJ2-1): DSGVTQTPKHLITATGQRVTLRCSPRSGDLSVYWYQQSLDQGLQFLIQYYNGEERAKGNILERFSAQQFPDLHSELNLSSLELGDSALYFCASSGLAGGYNEQFFGPGTRLTVL.